This T cell receptor (beta chain) was captured by sequencing in a study of T cell responses to AZD1222 COVID-19 vaccine. Assay: immunoSEQ multiplex PCR; the TCRdb copy retains only in-frame clones and omits some. The sample lists about 110,000 clones, approximately 90% seen once, with about 1.6% in the top ten. The CDR3 extends over 11 amino acids. From germline, CDR1 is DFQATT and CDR2 SNEGSKA (reference sequence). The V gene lost 4 bases and the J gene lost 8 bases, with 8 bases spanning the gap. This sequence joins TRBV20-1 and TRBJ1-4; D uncertain. The sequenced sample was peripheral blood, obtained on day 0 of AZD1222 vaccination. This clonotype was sampled from an adult in good health. CDR3 residues: CSAKTLEKLFF. The CDR3 bases are TGCAGTGCTAAAACCCTCGAAAAACTGTTTTTT.